In this sample, the clone carrying this TCR beta chain turned up a few times. Its matching antigen is unknown. A single record per CDR3 protein comes from TCRdb applying MiXCR to the 5' RACE reads. The data show roughly 48,000 distinct CDR3 sequences, with about 5% seen just once and 1.4% to 1.5% held by the top ten. This entry comes from a study of neurological immune-mediated disorders. Study conclusions and caveats: The expanded clones of different subjects shared no CDR3 amino acid sequences (suggesting private repertoires in all groups).

V was clipped by 0 bases and J by 4 bases, with 9 bases between them. CDR3 length: 13 amino acids. Germline-derived CDR1 and CDR2 are GTSNPN and SVGIG (reference sequence). The sorted libraries were prepared using around 910,000 CD4+ or CD8+ T cells that had themselves been sorted. Sample: CD4+ T cells from blood. The TCR originated in a woman aged 18-30 years with multiple sclerosis. This sequence joins TRBV30 and TRBJ1-2; D call uncertain. This CDR3 reads CAWSVHGSYGYTF. CDR3 nucleotide sequence: TGTGCCTGGAGTGTACACGGAAGCTATGGCTACACCTTC.